This record concerns one T cell receptor beta chain sequence. Its matching antigen is unknown. Clones were sequenced by immunoSEQ multiplex PCR, and TCRdb holds only the in-frame ones, with some missing. The table lists fewer than 850,000 clones, around 72% of them singletons. The CDR3 covers 14 residues. Trimming pared 2 bases from V and 5 bases from J, leaving 12 bases between. Germline CDR1 reads SNHLY; CDR2 reads FYNNEI. The sample is drawn from a study of shared clonotypes between healthy human individuals. Study-level information: Donors had three CD4 naive, three CD4 memory, two CD8 naive and one CD8 memory plate apiece.

General observations from the study: Estimated richness was generally greater in naive than memory subsets.

Every contributor of samples was a Caucasian grown-up residing in Nashville, Tennessee. What was sequenced was memory CD4+ T cells sorted from blood. As for subset: CD45RA-negative fraction. The J gene is TRBJ1-2, the V gene TRBV2; D is perhaps TRBD1 (5 bases). This receptor was identified in a woman aged 30 to 39 in good health. The CDR3 protein is CASSEQDTSYGYTF. The CDR3 bases are TGTGCCAGCAGTGAACAGGACACGTCATATGGCTACACCTTC.